Presented here are 2 T cell receptor beta chains from one specimen sequenced in a study of cytomegalovirus exposure and HLA in healthy donors. Assay: immunoSEQ multiplex PCR; the TCRdb copy retains only in-frame clones and omits some. The repertoire consists of 95,000 to 150,000 clones, with approximately 92% occurring once and the leading ten covering 1.1%. Material: PBMCs. The receptors derive from a woman aged 18-35 years in good health and CMV-seronegative.

The rearrangement links TRBV5-1 to TRBJ2-2, with D unclear. V was shortened by 7 bases and J by 3 bases, with 4 bases between the two germline ends. Per germline, CDR1 SGHRS and CDR2 YFSETQ. The CDR3 loop spans 11 amino acids. The CDR3 spells CASSYTGELFF. In DNA, the CDR3 is TGCGCCAGCTCTTACACCGGGGAGCTGTTTTTT.

Only a few counts were recorded for this clone. The chain has TRBV6-1 and TRBJ2-7; a weak D match, TRBD1 (6 bases). The CDR3 has 14 amino acids. With 6 bases removed from V and 5 bases from J, the gap between germline ends came to 17 bases. Looked up from germline, CDR1 is MNHNS and CDR2 is SASEGT. Here the CDR3 reads CASRHRVGIDEQYV. The CDR3, as DNA: TGTGCCAGCAGACACAGGGTGGGCATTGACGAGCAGTACGTC.